Below are 30 T cell receptor beta chains sequenced from a single sample in a study of T cells in tuberculosis. Regarding time point: new active TB diagnosis, blood taken before or within 7 days of starting treatment. This table comes from immunoSEQ multiplex PCR, and its TCRdb copy is limited to in-frame clones, with some not included. This sample has around 33,000 clones; roughly 85% occur once, and the top ten carry approximately 5.1%. The sample consisted of PBMCs, taken at tuberculosis diagnosis. Receptors originate from an adult with tuberculosis.

This chain connects TRBV7-2 to TRBJ2-7; TRBD1 is a possible D gene (7 bases). This CDR3 has 17 amino acids. Germline values: CDR1 SGHTA, CDR2 FQGNSA. Trimming cost V 5 bases and J 4 bases, with 24 bases left between them. Here the CDR3 DNA reads TGTGCCAGCAGCCCCCGTGTTCTCGCGGGACAGACTTACGAGCAGTACTTC. This codes for CASSPRVLAGQTYEQYF. Together with reference TRBV7-2 and TRBJ2-7, the CDR3 gives the full variable domain: GAGVSQSPSNKVTEKGKDVELRCDPISGHTALYWYRQSLGQGLEFLIYFQGNSAPDKSGLPSDRFSAERTGGSVSTLTIQRTQQEDSAVYLCASSPRVLAGQTYEQYFGPGTRLTVT.

The rearrangement uses TRBV6-1 and TRBJ2-2, with D unresolved. Deletions cut 1 base from V and 5 bases from J, with 2 bases between. CDR3 length equals 12 residues. Germline V gene lookup returns CDR1 MNHNS and CDR2 SASEGT. CDR3 sequence reads: CASSEVTGELFF. The CDR3 coding sequence is TGTGCCAGCAGTGAAGTAACCGGGGAGCTGTTTTTT.

The rearrangement joins TRBV28 to TRBJ1-2, with TRBD1 identical over 11 bases. V lost 6 bases, J lost 7 bases, and 13 bases stayed unmatched. This CDR3 contains 16 residues. Germline V lookup: CDR1 MDHEN, CDR2 SYDVKM. The CDR3 loop is CASSLLLDRGQGGYTF. In nucleotides, the CDR3 is TGTGCCAGCAGCCTACTTCTGGACAGGGGGCAGGGTGGCTACACCTTC.

This sequence joins TRBV6-5 and TRBJ2-1; a possible D gene is TRBD2 (7 bases). V dropped 7 bases and J dropped 5 bases, with 18 bases sitting between them. The CDR3 contains 15 residues. Germline V lookup: CDR1 MNHEY, CDR2 SVGAGI. This CDR3 is CASTNGGPPDNEQFF. CDR3 nucleotides: TGTGCCAGCACGAACGGGGGGCCCCCTGACAATGAGCAGTTCTTC.

This clone was observed a few times. The V and J genes are TRBV4-3 and TRBJ2-6; maybe TRBD2 (7 bases). CDR3 length equals 15 residues. Germline-derived CDR1 and CDR2 are LGHNA and YSLEER. Deletions cut 4 bases from V and 4 bases from J, with 11 bases between. The CDR3, as DNA: TGCGCCAGCAGCCCCCGGGGGGCCGGGGCCAACGTCCTGACTTTC. This codes for CASSPRGAGANVLTF.

This chain joins TRBV7-2 and TRBJ2-2; 8 bases line up with TRBD1. The CDR3 covers 15 residues. Losses at the gene ends were 6 bases for V and 1 base for J; bases not matched to a gene: 4. CDR1 SGHTA and CDR2 FQGNSA come from the germline V gene. The chain's CDR3 is CASSPGQGNTGELFF. The CDR3 DNA is TGTGCCAGCAGTCCCGGACAGGGGAACACCGGGGAGCTGTTTTTT.

The genes are TRBV27 and TRBJ1-6, with TRBD1 matching 7 bases. With V trimmed by 6 bases and J by 3 bases, 11 bases remained unmatched. The germline CDR1 and CDR2 sequences are MNHEY and SMNVEV (reference sequence). This CDR3 has 17 amino acids. The CDR3 nucleotides are TGTGCCAGCAGCTCGGGACAGTGGTATGGCTATAATTCACCCCTCCACTTT. Translation: CASSSGQWYGYNSPLHF.

The CDR3 DNA reads TGTGCCAGCAGTCCCCGGGACAGAGGGAGCAATCAGCCCCAGCATTTT. It is translated as CASSPRDRGSNQPQHF. The chain uses TRBV28 and TRBJ1-5, with TRBD1 identical over 7 bases. The length of the CDR3 is 16 residues. V lost 5 bases, J lost 1 base, and 8 bases stayed unmatched. CDR1 and CDR2 from the germline V gene are MDHEN and SYDVKM.

Here the CDR3 reads CASSLGDSGEKLFF. For the CDR3, the DNA is TGCGCCAGCAGCTTGGGGGACTCGGGGGAAAAACTGTTTTTT. The chain carries TRBV5-1 and TRBJ1-4; perhaps TRBD1 as D (5 bases). Per germline, CDR1 SGHRS and CDR2 YFSETQ. The CDR3 runs to 14 residues. The V end lost 0 bases, the J end lost 8 bases, and 11 bases lay between the germline ends. Using reference TRBV5-1 and TRBJ1-4 for the parts outside the CDR3, the full variable domain is KAGVTQTPRYLIKTRGQQVTLSCSPISGHRSVSWYQQTPGQGLQFLFEYFSETQRNKGNFPGRFSGRQFSNSRSEMNVSTLELGDSALYLCASSLGDSGEKLFFGSGTQLSVL.

The genes are TRBV7-9 and TRBJ2-6; D remains ambiguous. Trimming removed 4 bases at V and 4 bases at J, with 17 bases between. CDR3 length equals 17 residues. The germline gives CDR1 SEHNR, CDR2 FQNEAQ (reference sequence). CDR3 region: CASSSPFFPKGANVLTF. The CDR3 region has the DNA TGTGCCAGCAGCTCGCCTTTCTTCCCTAAAGGGGCCAACGTCCTGACTTTC.

This clone came up a few times. The V gene is TRBV30, the J gene TRBJ1-6; unclear D gene. The CDR3 is 14 amino acids. V shed 3 bases and J shed 9 bases, with 15 bases lying between them. CDR1 GTSNPN and CDR2 SVGIG come from the germline V gene (reference sequence). CDR3 nucleotides: TGTGCCTGGAGACCCGCCCAGTCGGGTTCACCCCTCCACTTT. Encoded protein: CAWRPAQSGSPLHF.

The genes are TRBV5-1 and TRBJ2-2, with D possibly matching TRBD2 (6 bases). Germline V gene lookup returns CDR1 SGHRS and CDR2 YFSETQ. Trimming removed 0 bases at V and 5 bases at J, with 11 bases between. The CDR3 sequence is 15 residues long. The CDR3 spells CASSLEGLITGELFF. The CDR3 region has the DNA TGCGCCAGCAGCTTGGAGGGACTTATTACCGGGGAGCTGTTTTTT.

The count of this clone is one. The rearrangement uses TRBV6-1 and TRBJ1-3, with D perhaps matching TRBD1 (5 bases). The CDR3 sequence is 16 residues long. Germline lookup yields CDR1 MNHNS and CDR2 SASEGT. Trimming took 2 bases from V and 0 from J, leaving 11 bases between them. CDR3 loop: CASSESAGHSGNTIYF. The CDR3 DNA reads TGTGCCAGCAGTGAAAGTGCGGGGCACTCTGGAAACACCATATATTTT.

This clone was detected only a few times. The gene calls are TRBV7-9 and TRBJ2-3; the match to TRBD2 covers 10 bases. Germline loops: CDR1 SEHNR, CDR2 FQNEAQ (reference sequence). This CDR3 comprises 13 residues. The V segment lost 10 bases and the J segment 3 bases; nucleotides outside the gene matches: 4. DNA of the CDR3: TGTGCCACTCTACTAGCGGGGACAGATACGCAGTATTTT. It specifies CATLLAGTDTQYF.

The V gene is TRBV10-3, the J gene TRBJ1-5; the D gene is possibly TRBD1 (5 bases). Germline loops: CDR1 ENHRY, CDR2 SYGVKD. The CDR3 totals 17 residues. V was trimmed by 10 bases and J by 3 bases, leaving 25 bases between them. The DNA for the CDR3 is TGTGCCACCGCCCCACAGGACCGGCGTATCAACAATCAGCCCCAGCATTTT. This translates into CATAPQDRRINNQPQHF.

The genes are TRBV5-1 and TRBJ2-2, with 8 nucleotides matching TRBD1. Germline V lookup: CDR1 SGHRS, CDR2 YFSETQ. The CDR3 totals 17 residues. V lost 1 base, J lost 2 bases, and 7 bases stayed unmatched. CDR3 protein: CASSLFWQGANTGELFF. CDR3 bases: TGCGCCAGCAGCTTGTTTTGGCAGGGGGCTAACACCGGGGAGCTGTTTTTT.

V usage is TRBV2 and J usage is TRBJ2-7, with a weak D call TRBD1 (5 bases). Germline CDR1 SNHLY, CDR2 FYNNEI. The CDR3 consists of 12 residues. Trimming took 4 bases from V and 6 from J, leaving 10 bases between them. This chain's CDR3 is CASSGPRVEQYF. In nucleotides, the CDR3 is TGTGCCAGCAGTGGACCCAGGGTCGAGCAGTACTTC. The full variable domain, rest sourced from reference TRBV2 and TRBJ2-7, is EPEVTQTPSHQVTQMGQEVILRCVPISNHLYFYWYRQILGQKVEFLVSFYNNEISEKSEIFDDQFSVERPDGSNFTLKIRSTKLEDSAMYFCASSGPRVEQYFGPGTRLTVT.

The V gene is TRBV5-8, the J gene TRBJ2-7; 8 bases match TRBD1. The length of the CDR3 is 14 residues. The junction had 8 bases not matched to a gene; V was cut back by 4 bases and J by 5 bases. Looked up from germline, CDR1 is SGHTS and CDR2 is YDEGEE. In nucleotides, the CDR3 is TGTGCCAGCAGCCCAAAGTTGGACAGGGACGAGCAGTACTTC. Its protein is CASSPKLDRDEQYF. The full variable domain, rest sourced from reference TRBV5-8 and TRBJ2-7, is EAGVTQSPTHLIKTRGQQATLRCSPISGHTSVYWYQQALGLGLQFLLWYDEGEERNRGNFPPRFSGRQFPNYSSELNVNALELEDSALYLCASSPKLDRDEQYFGPGTRLTVT.

The V gene is TRBV6-1, the J gene TRBJ1-2; D unclear. The CDR3 length is 15 residues. Trimming took off 5 bases at V and 0 bases at J, with 13 bases between the two ends. Germline-derived CDR1 and CDR2 are MNHNS and SASEGT. CDR3 DNA sequence: TGTGCCAGCAGTACAAGACACTTAGCTAACTATGGCTACACCTTC. This sequence encodes CASSTRHLANYGYTF.

The genes are TRBV27 and TRBJ2-3; 14 positions agree with TRBD2. The CDR3 is made up of 18 amino acids. Germline V gene data show CDR1 as MNHEY and CDR2 as SMNVEV (reference sequence). With 6 bases clipped from V and 1 base from J, the junction kept 9 bases outside the gene matches. CDR3 nucleotide sequence: TGTGCCAGCAGACAGACTAGCGGGAGGGCCTCTGGCACAGATACGCAGTATTTT. This gives the protein CASRQTSGRASGTDTQYF.

The J gene is TRBJ2-1, the V gene TRBV28; the match to TRBD2 covers 10 bases. Germline V gene data show CDR1 as MDHEN and CDR2 as SYDVKM. V shed 8 bases, J shed 7 bases, and the junction held 11 bases outside the gene matches. This CDR3 region has 15 residues. The CDR3 DNA is TGTGCCAGCCTCTCCGGGCCTAGCGGGGGAAATGAGCAGTTCTTC. Amino acid sequence: CASLSGPSGGNEQFF.

The rearrangement joins TRBV4-1 to TRBJ2-1; 7 bases match TRBD1. J gave up 5 bases and V 0 bases, and 4 bases lay outside the gene matches. The germline V gene encodes CDR1 MGHRA and CDR2 YSYEKL. This CDR3 region has 15 residues. The CDR3 DNA reads as TGCGCCAGCAGCCAAGAGTCGACAGGGAACAATGAGCAGTTCTTC. Translation: CASSQESTGNNEQFF.

This chain joins TRBV19 and TRBJ2-2; 10 bases fit TRBD1. The CDR3 covers 21 residues. The V gene's germline CDR1 is LNHDA and CDR2 SQIVND (reference sequence). V lost 5 bases to trimming and J lost 6 bases; unmatched junction nucleotides: 24. The CDR3 reads CASSVRQGAFSLGFHAGELFF. Here the CDR3 DNA reads TGTGCCAGTAGTGTCCGACAGGGGGCCTTTTCGTTGGGTTTTCACGCCGGGGAGCTGTTTTTT.

This chain joins TRBV14 and TRBJ2-7, with 7 positions matching TRBD1. Germline V gene data show CDR1 as SGHDN and CDR2 as FVKESK. Losses at the gene ends were 5 bases for V and 6 bases for J; bases not matched to a gene: 1. CDR3 size: 11 residues. The CDR3 coding sequence is TGTGCCAGCAGCTACAGGGGCGAGCAGTACTTC. Protein product: CASSYRGEQYF.

The chain combines TRBV5-1 with TRBJ2-2, with D possibly matching TRBD2 (6 bases). The CDR3 is 16 amino acids. The V end was cut by 7 bases, the J end by 4 bases, with 20 bases between. The germline V gene encodes CDR1 SGHRS and CDR2 YFSETQ. CDR3 bases: TGCGCCAGCGACATAAATGGGGCGGGGAGCACCGGGGAGCTGTTTTTT. Protein product: CASDINGAGSTGELFF. Complete variable domain (other parts from reference TRBV5-1 and TRBJ2-2): KAGVTQTPRYLIKTRGQQVTLSCSPISGHRSVSWYQQTPGQGLQFLFEYFSETQRNKGNFPGRFSGRQFSNSRSEMNVSTLELGDSALYLCASDINGAGSTGELFFGEGSRLTVL.

This clone was seen just once. The rearrangement joins TRBV30 to TRBJ2-2, with 7 bases that match TRBD2. The CDR3 consists of 14 residues. V dropped 3 bases and J dropped 6; count of bases not matched to a gene: 7. Germline assignment: CDR1 GTSNPN and CDR2 SVGIG (reference sequence). As DNA, the CDR3 is TGTGCCTGGAGCGGGGGGAGTCCTGCCGGGGAGCTGTTTTTT. Encoded protein: CAWSGGSPAGELFF.

CDR3 residues: CASNPRGNGNTIYF. CDR3 nucleotides: TGTGCCAGCAACCCACGGGGAAATGGAAACACCATATATTTT. The genes are TRBV6-1 and TRBJ1-3; D gene uncertain. Germline V gives CDR1 MNHNS, CDR2 SASEGT. Trimming left V 7 bases short and J 3 bases short, with 13 bases between. CDR3 length equals 14 residues.

This clone has only one observation. The chain couples TRBV5-4 to TRBJ2-5; the D gene is possibly TRBD2 (7 bases). The CDR3 totals 15 residues. The germline V gene has CDR1 SGHNT and CDR2 YYREEE (reference sequence). Trimming left V 0 bases short and J 1 base short, with 10 bases between. CDR3 in amino acids: CASSLAGGPQETQYF. The CDR3 DNA is TGTGCCAGCAGCTTGGCGGGGGGCCCCCAAGAGACCCAGTACTTC.

The V and J genes are TRBV9 and TRBJ2-1; TRBD2 matches at 14 bases. This CDR3 contains 16 residues. The V gene's germline CDR1 is SGDLS and CDR2 YYNGEE. After removal of 4 bases from V and 5 bases from J, the junction contained 5 bases not matched to a gene. CDR3 amino acids: CASSLRLAGGHNEQFF. The CDR3 bases are TGTGCCAGCAGCTTGAGACTAGCGGGAGGGCACAATGAGCAGTTCTTC. The whole variable domain, filled in from reference TRBV9 and TRBJ2-1, reads DSGVTQTPKHLITATGQRVTLRCSPRSGDLSVYWYQQSLDQGLQFLIQYYNGEERAKGNILERFSAQQFPDLHSELNLSSLELGDSALYFCASSLRLAGGHNEQFFGPGTRLTVL.

V is TRBV6-6 and J is TRBJ1-1; no definite D call. The CDR3 length is 14 residues. The V gene lost 5 bases and the J gene lost 4 bases, with 14 bases spanning the gap. Germline CDR1 MNHNY, CDR2 SVGAGI (reference sequence). CDR3 sequence reads: CASSLQTRGTEAFF. CDR3 nucleotide sequence: TGTGCCAGCAGTCTACAAACACGAGGCACTGAAGCTTTCTTT.